This TCR beta chain was captured in a study of control samples from healthy donors and cancer patients. The CDR3 runs to 14 residues. CDR1 and CDR2 from the germline V gene are LNHNV and YYDKDF (reference sequence). V shed 8 bases and J 7 bases; nucleotides not matched to a gene: 8. Sequenced by immunoSEQ multiplex PCR; TCRdb stores in-frame clones only, minus some. This table holds under 70,000 clones, 90% to 97% found once. This sequence originates from a woman aged 18 to 35 in good health. The chain employs TRBV15 and TRBJ1-5, with 10 nucleotides matching TRBD1. Sequences were obtained from blood. CDR3 coding DNA: TGTGCCACCCAACGAAGGGGACAGGGGCAGCCCCAGCATTTT. This sequence encodes CATQRRGQGQPQHF.